The count of the clone carrying this T cell receptor (beta chain) is one. Its specificity is unknown. The naive CD8 fraction comprised CD45RO-negative cells positively selected for CCR7 and excluded terminally differentiated effector memory CD45RA+ cells. These data belong to a study of shared clonotypes between healthy human individuals. Only in-frame clones appear in the TCRdb table, and some are missing; sequencing was by immunoSEQ multiplex PCR. The table includes some 2 million clones, roughly 94% detected once. The study, taken as a whole, reports: Read depth was anticipated to influence clonotype sharing among donors.

The TCR was taken from a man aged 18 to 30 in good health. The sequenced sample was naive CD8+ T cells sorted from blood.

DNA for the CDR3: TGCGCCAGCAGCCAAGCTAGCGGGGGGTCGTACGAGCAGTACTTC. It codes for CASSQASGGSYEQYF. The J gene is TRBJ2-7, the V gene TRBV4-1; 11 bases are a match to TRBD2. The CDR3 totals 15 residues. Germline values: CDR1 MGHRA, CDR2 YSYEKL. With 1 base clipped from V and 4 bases from J, the junction kept 3 bases outside the gene matches.